The rows below give T cell receptor beta chains drawn from one sample of a study of cytomegalovirus exposure and HLA in healthy donors. The repertoire was sequenced with immunoSEQ multiplex PCR; TCRdb's copy has only in-frame clones and lacks some. In the table there are a few hundred thousand clones, around 81% of which are singletons. The material sequenced was PBMCs. All receptors come from a woman aged 45 to 65 in good health and CMV-seropositive. The CDR3 runs from the conserved cysteine through the conserved F or W.

V	J	CDR3
TRBV5-1	TRBJ2-5	CASTPMVGEETQYF
TRBV6-6	TRBJ2-1	CASNPRQGGYNEQFF
TRBV5-1	TRBJ2-7	CASSTGTQVPDEQYF
TRBV15	TRBJ2-2	CATSRGSGRGVTGELFF
TRBV27	TRBJ2-3	CASSLAGGPVDTQYF
TRBV6-1	TRBJ1-1	CASTPHGGLNTEAFF
TRBV7-9	TRBJ1-6	CASSWDRGSYNSPLHF
TRBV18	TRBJ2-7	CASSPLAGSYEQYF
TRBV7-2	TRBJ2-1	CASSLSSSSSYNEQFF
TRBV11-3	TRBJ2-7	CASSFAGDEQYF
TRBV5-1	TRBJ2-2	CASSLAGTGDAGELFF
TRBV4-1	TRBJ1-1	CASSFGQLNTEAFF
TRBV6-1	TRBJ1-4	CASRRGLEGEKLFF
TRBV28	TRBJ2-1	CASSLAGTYNEQFF
TRBV7-6	TRBJ2-2	CASSMLAGGKVGGELFF
TRBV6-6	TRBJ1-2	CASGHMVNYGYTF
TRBV29-1	TRBJ1-2	CSVSGQGAIYGYTF
TRBV7-3	TRBJ2-2	CASSLEGTGELFF
TRBV28	TRBJ1-1	CASSLIQGAEAFF
TRBV15	TRBJ2-3	CATSSRQGGDTQYF
TRBV11-2	TRBJ2-2	CASSLDYRTRSPGELFF
TRBV11-3	TRBJ2-7	CASSLGGAGEQYF
TRBV6-1	TRBJ1-5	CASSEAPLSGNQPQHF
TRBV7-7	TRBJ2-5	CASNNGGSQETQYF
TRBV11-1	TRBJ1-6	CASTGGVRLGSPLHF
TRBV6-5	TRBJ1-2	CASRSTGVSYGYTF
TRBV7-8	TRBJ1-5	CASSFGRANQPQHF